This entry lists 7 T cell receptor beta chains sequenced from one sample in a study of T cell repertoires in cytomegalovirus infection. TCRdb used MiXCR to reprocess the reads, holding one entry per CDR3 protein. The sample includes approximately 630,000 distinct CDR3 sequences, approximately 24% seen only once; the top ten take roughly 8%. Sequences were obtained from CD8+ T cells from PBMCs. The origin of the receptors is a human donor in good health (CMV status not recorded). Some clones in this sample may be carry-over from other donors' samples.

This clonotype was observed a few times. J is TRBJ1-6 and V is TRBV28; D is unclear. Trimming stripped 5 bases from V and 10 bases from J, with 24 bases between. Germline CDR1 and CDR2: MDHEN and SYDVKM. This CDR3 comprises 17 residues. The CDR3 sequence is CASSPYDRLVGPSPLHF. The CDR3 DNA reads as TGTGCCAGCAGTCCTTACGACCGACTGGTCGGACCCTCACCCCTCCACTTT.

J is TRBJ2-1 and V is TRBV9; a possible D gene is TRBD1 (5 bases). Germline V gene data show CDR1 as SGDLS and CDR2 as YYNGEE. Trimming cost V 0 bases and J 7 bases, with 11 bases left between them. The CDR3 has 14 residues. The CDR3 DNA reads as TGTGCCAGCAGCGTAGGGGGCCCGGGTAATGAGCAGTTCTTC. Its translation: CASSVGGPGNEQFF.

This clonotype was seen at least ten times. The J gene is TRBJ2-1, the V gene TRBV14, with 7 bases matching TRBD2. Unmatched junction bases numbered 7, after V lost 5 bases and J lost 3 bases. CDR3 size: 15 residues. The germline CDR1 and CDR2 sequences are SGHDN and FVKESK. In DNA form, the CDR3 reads TGTGCCAGCAGCGTCCGGGACTATCTCTACAATGAGCAGTTCTTC. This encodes CASSVRDYLYNEQFF.

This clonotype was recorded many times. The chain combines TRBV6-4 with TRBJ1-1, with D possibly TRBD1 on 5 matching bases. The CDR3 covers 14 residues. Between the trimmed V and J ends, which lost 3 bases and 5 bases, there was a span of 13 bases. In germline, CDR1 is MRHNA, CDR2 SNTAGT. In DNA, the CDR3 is TGTGCCAGCAGTGATGGGCAGGGTCGGACTGAAGCTTTCTTT. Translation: CASSDGQGRTEAFF.

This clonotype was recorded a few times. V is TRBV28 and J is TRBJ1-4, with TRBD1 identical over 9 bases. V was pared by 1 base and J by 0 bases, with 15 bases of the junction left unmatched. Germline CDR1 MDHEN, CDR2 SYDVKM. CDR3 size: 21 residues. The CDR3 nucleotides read TGTGCCAGCAGTTTATCCCCCCAGACTCCGGGACAGGGATCAACTAATGAAAAACTGTTTTTT. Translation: CASSLSPQTPGQGSTNEKLFF. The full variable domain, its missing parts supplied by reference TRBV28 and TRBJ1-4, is DVKVTQSSRYLVKRTGEKVFLECVQDMDHENMFWYRQDPGLGLRLIYFSYDVKMKEKGDIPEGYSVSREKKERFSLILESASTNQTSMYLCASSLSPQTPGQGSTNEKLFFGSGTQLSVL.

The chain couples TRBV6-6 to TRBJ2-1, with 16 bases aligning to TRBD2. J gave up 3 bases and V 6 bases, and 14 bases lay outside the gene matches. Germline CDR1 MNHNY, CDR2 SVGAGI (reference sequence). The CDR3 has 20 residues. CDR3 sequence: CASRERARGLAGGHYNEQFF. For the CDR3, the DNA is TGTGCCAGCAGGGAAAGGGCTCGGGGACTAGCGGGGGGGCACTACAATGAGCAGTTCTTC.

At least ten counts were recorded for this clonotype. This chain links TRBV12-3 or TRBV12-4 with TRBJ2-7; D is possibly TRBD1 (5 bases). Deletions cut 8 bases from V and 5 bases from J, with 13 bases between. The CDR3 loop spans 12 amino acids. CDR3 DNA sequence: TGTGCCAGCTCCGTTTCAGGGCACGAGCAGTACTTC. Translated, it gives CASSVSGHEQYF.